This T cell receptor beta chain comes out of a study of T cell responses to AZD1222 COVID-19 vaccine. Profiled with immunoSEQ multiplex PCR; TCRdb holds only in-frame clones, not every one. The table has about 53,000 clones, 70% to 85% seen once; the top ten hold 20% to 30%. Study-wide results and limits: At 160-218 and 743-854, vaccine-associated CD4 TCRs were dominant, and they spanned spike. Among AZD1222 vaccinees, only six or seven were seropositive at baseline.

After removal of 4 bases from V and 7 bases from J, the junction contained 9 bases not matched to a gene. The CDR3 covers 15 residues. The germline V gene encodes CDR1 SGHTA and CDR2 FQGNSA. In regard to this clone: Its antigen is not known.

Sequenced here: peripheral blood, sampled on day 0 of AZD1222 vaccination. This chain links TRBV7-2 with TRBJ2-5, with 10 bases aligning to TRBD1. This receptor was taken from an adult in good health. The CDR3 coding sequence is TGTGCCAGCAGCTCCCAGGGACAGGGGTTTCGGACCCAGTACTTC. Translation: CASSSQGQGFRTQYF.